The rows below give T cell receptor beta chains drawn from one sample of a study of beta chain features in type 1 diabetes. Profiled with immunoSEQ multiplex PCR; TCRdb holds only in-frame clones, not every one. This repertoire shows a few hundred thousand clones, about a sixth found once; its top ten account for 0.065% to 0.095%. Material: naive CD4+ T cells from blood. The origin of the receptors is a young man with type 1 diabetes. CDR3s include the opening cysteine and the closing phenylalanine or tryptophan. A D gene is named only where the DNA matches it firmly. Clone size appears in some rows only: once, few, many, or a class for an expanded clone.

j_gene	len	d_gene	abundance	v_gene	CDR3nt	CDR3aa
TRBJ2-1	15	TRBD2	-	TRBV7-3	TGTGCCAGCAGCTTAAGGGGAGGGCCTGAAGATGAGCAGTTCTTC	CASSLRGGPEDEQFF
TRBJ2-5	13	-	-	TRBV5-1	TGCGCCAGCAGGGCGGGGAGCCAAGAGACCCAGTACTTC	CASRAGSQETQYF
TRBJ2-2	13	-	-	TRBV9	TGTGCCAGCAGCGTCGGGGTCACCGGGGAGCTGTTTTTT	CASSVGVTGELFF
TRBJ2-3	15	-	-	TRBV19	TGTGCCAGTAGTATAGAGTCGGTGAGCACAGATACGCAGTATTTT	CASSIESVSTDTQYF
TRBJ2-3	15	TRBD1	few	TRBV29-1	TGCAGCGTTGAAACTGGACAGGGGTACACAGATACGCAGTATTTT	CSVETGQGYTDTQYF
TRBJ1-1	11	-	few	TRBV30	TGTGCCTGGAGTTCGGAGTCCACGGCTTTCTTT	CAWSSESTAFF
TRBJ2-7	14	TRBD1	-	TRBV14	TGTGCCAGCAGCCCCGGGACAGGGATTTCCGAGCAGTACTTC	CASSPGTGISEQYF
TRBJ1-2	14	-	-	TRBV27	TGTGCCAGCAGTTCGGTACAGGGTACCTATGGCTACACCTTC	CASSSVQGTYGYTF
TRBJ2-7	15	TRBD1	-	TRBV5-1	TGCGCCAGCAGCTTGACGGGACAGGGCGCCTACGAGCAGTACTTC	CASSLTGQGAYEQYF
TRBJ2-5	13	TRBD1	few	TRBV29-1	TGCAGCACGGGACAGGGTTGGGGAGAGACCCAGTACTTC	CSTGQGWGETQYF
TRBJ2-1	14	TRBD1	few	TRBV10-3	TGTGCCATCGCGGGACAGGGCGCTTACAATGAGCAGTTCTTC	CAIAGQGAYNEQFF
TRBJ2-7	14	TRBD1	few	TRBV25-1	TGTGCCAGCAGTGTACAGGGGGGACCCTACGAGCAGTACTTC	CASSVQGGPYEQYF
TRBJ1-1	13	-	-	TRBV29-1	TGCAGCGTTGCAGGGGCCTTGAACACTGAAGCTTTCTTT	CSVAGALNTEAFF
TRBJ1-4	14	TRBD1	-	TRBV5-4	TGTGCCAGCAGCTTTAACAGGGGGCAGGAAAAACTGTTTTTT	CASSFNRGQEKLFF
TRBJ1-2	14	-	-	TRBV7-2	TGTGCCAGCAGCTTAGCGTCAGGGGACTATGGCTACACCTTC	CASSLASGDYGYTF
TRBJ2-4	13	TRBD2	-	TRBV28	TGTGCCAGCAGTCCCCGGGACTACCTTATACAGTACTTC	CASSPRDYLIQYF
TRBJ1-1	12	-	few	TRBV29-1	TGCAGCGCCGTTTTTCAGAACACTGAAGCTTTCTTT	CSAVFQNTEAFF
TRBJ1-4	13	-	-	TRBV18	TGTGCCAGCTCACCGACAGACGGTGAAAAACTGTTTTTT	CASSPTDGEKLFF
TRBJ2-5	15	TRBD2	-	TRBV7-6	TGTGCCAGCAGCTTACAGACTAGCGGCCAAGAGACCCAGTACTTC	CASSLQTSGQETQYF
TRBJ2-1	16	-	few	TRBV18	TGTGCCAGCTCACCACCGTCTACAGTGGGATACAATGAGCAGTTCTTC	CASSPPSTVGYNEQFF
TRBJ1-1	12	-	-	TRBV30	TGTGCCTGGACTGGGGCGAACACTGAAGCTTTCTTT	CAWTGANTEAFF
TRBJ2-3	13	-	-	TRBV29-1	TGCAGCGTTGGGGCAACAGTCACAGATACGCAGTATTTT	CSVGATVTDTQYF
TRBJ2-6	17	-	-	TRBV7-6	TGTGCCAGCAGCTTGGTTCATGACGGGACGGGCACCAACGTCCTGACTTTC	CASSLVHDGTGTNVLTF
TRBJ2-2	15	-	-	TRBV4-3	TGCGCCAGCAGCCAAGATCCGAGGGTGGGCGGGGAGCTGTTTTTT	CASSQDPRVGGELFF
TRBJ1-1	13	-	-	TRBV14	TGTGCCAGCAGTGCACAGGGCTACACTGAAGCTTTCTTT	CASSAQGYTEAFF
TRBJ2-1	15	TRBD2	-	TRBV7-9	TGTGCCAGCAGGGCAGGACTAGCGGGAGACAATGAGCAGTTCTTC	CASRAGLAGDNEQFF